This TCR beta chain was documented in a study of T cell repertoires in cytomegalovirus infection. About the study: Indicated by public TCR beta signatures were CMV infection and matching HLA type. Overall study findings and caveats: Identification of carriers of CMV plus the relevant HLA was performed using cumulative public TCR beta family frequency. HLA-C-restricted, CMV-specific TCR beta clonotypes were dominant ex vivo.

In TCRdb, the reads were re-called with MiXCR into one record per CDR3 protein. The sample lists about 310,000 distinct CDR3 sequences; under 20% were seen once. Trimming at V came to 3 bases and at J to 4 bases, leaving 5 bases not matched to a gene. Germline V lookup: CDR1 SNHLY, CDR2 FYNNEI. This CDR3 has 15 amino acids. With respect to this clonotype: Its antigen is as yet unknown.

The J gene is TRBJ2-7, the V gene TRBV2; 11 nucleotides align to TRBD1. Sequencing was done on a sample of PBMCs. The receptor was derived from a human donor in good health (CMV status not recorded). Some clones in this sample may be carry-over from other donors' samples. The DNA of the CDR3 is TGTGCCAGCAGTGATGGGACAGGGGGTGTTTACGAGCAGTACTTC. This translates into CASSDGTGGVYEQYF.